This record covers a single T cell receptor beta chain. Its antigen remains unknown. This sample is drawn from a study of immune evolution from preneoplasia to lung adenocarcinoma. Study-level findings and limits: Top clone frequencies peaked in normal lung, apparently declining through invasive adenocarcinoma.

Resections took place in Japan or China from about 2014 to 2017. Data came from immunoSEQ multiplex PCR; TCRdb stores just in-frame clones and leaves some out. Here the sample spans tens of thousands of clones, around 79% being singletons. Per germline, CDR1 KGHSH and CDR2 LQKENI. The CDR3 loop spans 13 amino acids. V was clipped by 4 bases and J by 8 bases; unmatched bases: 5. The chain recombines TRBV18 with TRBJ2-1; 7 nucleotides match TRBD2. Material for sequencing was FFPE invasive lung adenocarcinoma tissue. The sequence came from a person between 60 and 70 years old with lung adenocarcinoma. The CDR3 DNA reads as TGTGCCAGCTCACGCGGGAGTCTCGATGAGCAGTTCTTC. This sequence encodes CASSRGSLDEQFF.